Sequencing of this T cell receptor beta chain was carried out in a study of molecular identifiers for immune sequencing clone quantification. General study points: Spike-in Jurkat TCR RNA from a single cell reportedly registered among about a million naive cells.

This clonotype was picked up many times. Its specificity is unknown. Naive CD8 library inputs spanned roughly 17,000 to 1,100,000 sorted cells and 10%, 30% or 50% RNA. TCRdb re-called the PCR reads with MiXCR, one entry per CDR3 protein. Of about 65,000 distinct CDR3 sequences detected, around 20% appear once; the ten largest clones hold approximately 1.5%. The clonotype comes from a human donor in good health. Some libraries in this study had Jurkat cell RNA spiked in. What was sequenced was naive CD8+ T cells from blood, with Jurkat cell RNA spiked in. Subset defined: FACS-sorted CD8+CD4-CCR7+CD45RA+ naive T cells.

CDR3 amino acids: CASSYRRTGIWPQHF. CDR3 in DNA: TGTGCCAGCAGTTACCGTCGGACCGGTATATGGCCCCAGCATTTT. The chain links TRBV6-5 to TRBJ1-5; D gene uncertain. The V end was cut by 2 bases, the J end by 9 bases, with 17 bases between. This CDR3 spans 15 amino acids. Germline CDR1 and CDR2: MNHEY and SVGAGI.